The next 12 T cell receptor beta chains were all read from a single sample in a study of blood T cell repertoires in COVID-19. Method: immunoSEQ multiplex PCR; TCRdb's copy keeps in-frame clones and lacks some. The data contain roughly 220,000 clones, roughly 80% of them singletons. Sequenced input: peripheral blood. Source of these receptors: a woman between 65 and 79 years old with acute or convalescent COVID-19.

This CDR3 is CASSSGLGSSYNEQFF. Written as DNA, the CDR3 is TGTGCCAGCAGCTCGGGACTGGGGAGCTCCTACAATGAGCAGTTCTTC. This chain links TRBV5-4 with TRBJ2-1, with D possibly TRBD2 on 6 matching bases. The CDR3 spans 16 residues. Germline loops: CDR1 SGHNT, CDR2 YYREEE (reference sequence). V was shortened by 3 bases and J by 0 bases, with 13 bases between the two germline ends.

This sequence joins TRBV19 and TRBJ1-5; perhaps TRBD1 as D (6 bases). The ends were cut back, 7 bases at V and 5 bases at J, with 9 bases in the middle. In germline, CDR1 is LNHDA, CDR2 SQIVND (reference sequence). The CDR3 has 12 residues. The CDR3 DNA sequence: TGTGCCAGTAAGGACAGATATCAGCCCCAGCATTTT. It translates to CASKDRYQPQHF.

CDR3 DNA sequence: TGTGCCAGCGGACAGGGGTCGTTGGAGAACACTGAAGCTTTCTTT. Amino acids: CASGQGSLENTEAFF. The chain links TRBV28 to TRBJ1-1, with TRBD1 matching over 9 bases. Per germline, CDR1 MDHEN and CDR2 SYDVKM. The V and J ends lost 8 bases and 1 base, in that order; junction bases with no gene match: 8. This CDR3 comprises 15 residues.

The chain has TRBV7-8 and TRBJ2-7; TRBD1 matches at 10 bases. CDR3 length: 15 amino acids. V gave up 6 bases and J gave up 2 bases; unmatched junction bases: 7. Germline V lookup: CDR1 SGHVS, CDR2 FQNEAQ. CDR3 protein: CASSQGQGHPYEQYF. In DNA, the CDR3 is TGTGCCAGCAGTCAGGGACAGGGGCATCCCTACGAGCAGTACTTC.

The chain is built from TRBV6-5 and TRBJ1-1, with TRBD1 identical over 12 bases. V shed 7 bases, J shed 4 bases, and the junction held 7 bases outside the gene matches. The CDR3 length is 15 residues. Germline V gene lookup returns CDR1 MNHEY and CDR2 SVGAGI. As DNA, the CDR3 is TGTGCCAGCATCCCGGGACAGGGGGCGAGCACTGAAGCTTTCTTT. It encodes CASIPGQGASTEAFF.

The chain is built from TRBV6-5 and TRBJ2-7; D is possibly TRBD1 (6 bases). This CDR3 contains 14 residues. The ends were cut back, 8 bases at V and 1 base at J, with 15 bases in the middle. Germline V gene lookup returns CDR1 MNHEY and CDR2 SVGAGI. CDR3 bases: TGTGCCAGCCTCCCCGGGACACCTTCCTACGAGCAGTACTTC. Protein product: CASLPGTPSYEQYF.

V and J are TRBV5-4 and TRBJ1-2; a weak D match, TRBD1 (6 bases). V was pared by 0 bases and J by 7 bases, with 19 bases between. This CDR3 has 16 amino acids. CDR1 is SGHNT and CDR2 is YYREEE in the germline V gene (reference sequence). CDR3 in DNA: TGTGCCAGCAGCTTGGCCAATCCGCAGGGGCGACTTGGCTACACCTTC. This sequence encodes CASSLANPQGRLGYTF.

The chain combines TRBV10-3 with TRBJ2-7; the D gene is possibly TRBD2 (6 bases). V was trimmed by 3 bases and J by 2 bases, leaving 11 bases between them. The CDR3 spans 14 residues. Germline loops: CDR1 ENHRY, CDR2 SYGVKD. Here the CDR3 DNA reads TGTGCCATCAGTGAATCCGGGGGTACCTACGAGCAGTACTTC. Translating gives CAISESGGTYEQYF.

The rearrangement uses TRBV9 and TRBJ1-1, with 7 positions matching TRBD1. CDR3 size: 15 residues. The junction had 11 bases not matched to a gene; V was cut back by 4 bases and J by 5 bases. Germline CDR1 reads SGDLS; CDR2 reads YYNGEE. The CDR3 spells CASSPVHRGGTEAFF. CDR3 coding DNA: TGTGCCAGCAGCCCTGTGCACAGGGGCGGGACTGAAGCTTTCTTT.

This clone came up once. In DNA, the CDR3 is TGTGCCAGCTCACCGGCGGCTAATGAAAAACTGTTTTTT. It yields the protein CASSPAANEKLFF. The V call is TRBV18, the J call TRBJ1-4; D not resolved. The V gene's germline CDR1 is KGHSH and CDR2 LQKENI. There are 13 residues in the CDR3. V was shortened by 3 bases and J by 3 bases, with 5 bases between the two germline ends.

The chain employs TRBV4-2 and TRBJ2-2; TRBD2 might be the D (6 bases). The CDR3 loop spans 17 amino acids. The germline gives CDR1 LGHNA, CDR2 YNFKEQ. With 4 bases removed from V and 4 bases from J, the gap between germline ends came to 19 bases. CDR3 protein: CASSRRLGDLGTGELFF. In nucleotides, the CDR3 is TGTGCCAGCAGCCGAAGATTGGGGGACTTGGGCACCGGGGAGCTGTTTTTT.

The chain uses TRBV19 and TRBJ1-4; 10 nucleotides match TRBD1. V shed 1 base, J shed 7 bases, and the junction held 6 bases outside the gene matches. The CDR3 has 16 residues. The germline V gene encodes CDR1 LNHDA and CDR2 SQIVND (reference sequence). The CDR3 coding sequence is TGTGCCAGTAGTATAGGGGACAGGGGAAGTGGTGAAAAACTGTTTTTT. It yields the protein CASSIGDRGSGEKLFF.